This entry features one T cell receptor (beta chain) sequence. The antigen this receptor binds is unknown. Base quality data are lacking; no much larger clone is found one base away. Buffy coats from 35 to 40 blood donors, supplied by the Finnish Red Cross blood service, were used as healthy controls. All TCR-sequenced material derived from peripheral blood: patient blood samples and healthy donor buffy coats. Peripheral blood mononuclear cells were isolated by Ficoll-Hypaque gradient centrifugation. CD4+ cells were purified magnetically from the buffy coats of healthy controls. Genomic DNA was extracted with the Gentra Puregene Cell and Tissue kit and quantified on a Qubit 2.0 fluorometer. This specimen comes from a study of STAT5B mutations in CD4+ large granular lymphocyte leukemia (dated 2022 in TCRdb). Some background on the complete study: Among the healthy controls, the CDR3 'QG' motif was associated with a particular HLA allele. The purity of purified fractions was confirmed by flow cytometry on FACSCanto II or FACSVerse to exceed 95% among lymphocytes. The TCRbeta repertoires of CD4+ T-cell large granular lymphocyte leukemia patients were compared with the TCRbeta repertoires of healthy blood donors. Overall study outcomes, separate from this receptor: Main leukemic clonotypes were private to each patient, although over 20% appeared at low frequency in other patients' non-leukemic repertoires. Data were not HLA-matched; higher clonality in CD4+ versus CD8+ T-LGLL could reflect the relatively small sample size. Compared with healthy CD4+ repertoires, CD4-sorted patient repertoires appeared more clonal, and this difference remained even after the putative leukemic clones were removed. TRBV06-family usage was enriched among the top patient clones (8/27) compared with healthy controls (2/35).

Taken from the germline V gene, the CDR1 and CDR2 loops are MRHNA and SNTAGT. Between the V and J ends, shortened by 8 bases and 5 bases respectively, the junction contains 15 bases. From its cysteine to its phenylalanine, the CDR3 spans 13 amino acids. CDR3 DNA only is kept here, 39 bases in frame from base 1. TCRbeta rearrangements were sequenced from genomic DNA using the immunoSEQ assay at survey resolution. The authors' pipeline ran thus. A lowest detectable productive clonotype frequency of 2.59 x 10-5 was observed in the TCR sequencing data. Analyses included only productive TCRbeta rearrangements, meaning complete and in-frame sequences. The clonality of each sample was calculated as Simpson clonality in the immunoSEQ Analyzer version 3.0. Clones were binned by frequency as very rare, small, medium, large (1-20%) or hyperexpanded (>20%). Generation probabilities were estimated with OLGA 1.2.3, V-gene circos plots were made with VDJtools, specificities were searched in VDJdb, and CDR3 motifs were identified with GLIPH. The table comes from immuneACCESS by way of TCRdb, which keeps in-frame sequences with V and J called. Part of the clones is missing from these tables; in studies checked, under half for an unresolved V gene and the rest for unknown reasons. V, J and clone size were drawn from that table, and D and trimming were deduced from the DNA. This sample lists around 24,000 clones; about 80% were detected once. The top ten clones comprise about a tenth of the sample.

The sequence was obtained from a human donor in good health. The sequencing sample was made of CD4+ T cells from blood buffy coats. The chain is encoded by TRBV6-4 joined to TRBJ1-1; the D gene is possibly TRBD1, with 6 bases matching. The CDR3 region has the sequence CASSAGARTEAFF. In nucleotides, the sequence is TGTGCCAGCTCTGCGGGGGCACGGACTGAAGCTTTCTTT.